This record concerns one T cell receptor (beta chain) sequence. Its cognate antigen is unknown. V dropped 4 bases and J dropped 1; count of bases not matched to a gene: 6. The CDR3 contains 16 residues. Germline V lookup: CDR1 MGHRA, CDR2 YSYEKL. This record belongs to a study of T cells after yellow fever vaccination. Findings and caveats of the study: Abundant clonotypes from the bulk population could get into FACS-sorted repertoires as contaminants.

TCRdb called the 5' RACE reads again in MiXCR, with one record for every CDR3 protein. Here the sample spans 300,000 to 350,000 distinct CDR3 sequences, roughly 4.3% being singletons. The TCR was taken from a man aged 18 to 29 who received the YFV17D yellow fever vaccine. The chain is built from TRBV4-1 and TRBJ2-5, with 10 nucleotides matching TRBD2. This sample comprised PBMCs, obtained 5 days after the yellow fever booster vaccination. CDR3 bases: TGCGCCAGCAGCCTAGTCCTAGCGGGGGCCCAAGAGACCCAGTACTTC. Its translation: CASSLVLAGAQETQYF.